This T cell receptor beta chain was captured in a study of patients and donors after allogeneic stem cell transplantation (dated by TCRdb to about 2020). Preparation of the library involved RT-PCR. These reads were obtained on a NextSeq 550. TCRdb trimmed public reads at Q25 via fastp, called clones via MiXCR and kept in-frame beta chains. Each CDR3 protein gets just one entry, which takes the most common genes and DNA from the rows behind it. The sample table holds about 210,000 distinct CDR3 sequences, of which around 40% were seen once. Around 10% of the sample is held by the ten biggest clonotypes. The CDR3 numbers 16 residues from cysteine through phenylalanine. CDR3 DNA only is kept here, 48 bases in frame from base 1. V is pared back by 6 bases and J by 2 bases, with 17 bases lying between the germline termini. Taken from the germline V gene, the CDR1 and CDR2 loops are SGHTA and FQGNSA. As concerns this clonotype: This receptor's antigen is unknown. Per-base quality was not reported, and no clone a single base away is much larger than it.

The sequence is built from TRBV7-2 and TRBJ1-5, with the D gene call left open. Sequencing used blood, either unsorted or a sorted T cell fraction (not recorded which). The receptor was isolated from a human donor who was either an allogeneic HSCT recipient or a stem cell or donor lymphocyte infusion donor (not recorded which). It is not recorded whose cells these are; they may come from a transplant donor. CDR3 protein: CASSSLNGVGNQPQHF. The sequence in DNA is TGTGCCAGCAGTTCTCTCAACGGGGTAGGCAATCAGCCCCAGCATTTT.